The 3 T cell receptor beta chains listed next were all sequenced from one sample in a study of T cells in Graves' hyperthyroidism and ophthalmopathy. Amplification yielded TCR beta CDR3 regions, with RNA transcripts as the source. The study used the HTBI primer set for a first-round RT-PCR of the TCR CDR3. TCRdb re-called the multiplex PCR reads through MiXCR, storing one row per CDR3 protein. The sample carries a few hundred thousand distinct CDR3 sequences, around a sixth recorded once. The sample consisted of blood. Receptors originate from a woman younger than 35 with Graves' hyperthyroidism that later progressed to Graves' ophthalmopathy.

This clonotype was detected a few times. The J gene is TRBJ1-5, the V gene TRBV4-1; tentative D call: TRBD1 (5 bases). Germline values: CDR1 MGHRA, CDR2 YSYEKL. This CDR3 comprises 14 residues. V was pared by 3 bases and J by 3 bases, with 9 bases between. DNA of the CDR3: TGCGCCAGCAGCCAGTCAGGGCTCAATCAGCCCCAGCATTTT. It translates to CASSQSGLNQPQHF.

This chain links TRBV4-2 with TRBJ2-7, with 12 nucleotides matching TRBD2. Trimming took 1 base from V and 4 from J; bases not matched to a gene: 17. The CDR3 contains 20 residues. Germline V gives CDR1 LGHNA, CDR2 YNFKEQ. In DNA form, the CDR3 reads TGTGCCAGCAGCCAAGCTGGACAGCCAAAAGGACTAGCGGGACCTTACGAGCAGTACTTC. Amino acid sequence: CASSQAGQPKGLAGPYEQYF.

Worth noting for this clonotype: Because it lacks the conserved phenylalanine or tryptophan at the end, this CDR3 is likely a read error. This sequence joins TRBV12-3 or TRBV12-4 and TRBJ2-7; D possibly corresponds to TRBD2 (6 bases). Trimming shortened V by 5 bases and J by 3 bases, and 8 bases separated the two germline ends. This CDR3 has 12 residues. The CDR3 loop is CASSPGGYEQYL. Written as DNA, the CDR3 is TGTGCCAGCAGTCCCGGGGGCTACGAGCAGTACCTC.